The present entry profiles one T cell receptor beta chain with its context. Its target is unknown. This entry comes from a study of graft-versus-host responses after intestinal transplantation. Looking at the study overall: Among the recipients, transplants were multivisceral, liver-intestinal, or isolated intestinal. The study, taken as a whole, reports: Early HvG declines after transplant were associated with peak circulating GvH clone levels. GvH clones were found in recipient marrow; some appeared first in ileum or blood. High graft-versus-host to host-versus-graft clonal ratios were found in allografts of patients who had graft-donor T cell macrochimerism.

The germline V and J ends were trimmed by 4 bases and 2 bases, with 10 bases remaining between them. The CDR3 consists of 15 residues. Germline assignment: CDR1 SGHNT and CDR2 YYREEE (reference sequence). Repertoires were generated with immunoSEQ multiplex PCR, while TCRdb's copy carries only in-frame clones and drops some. The top ten hold 0.34% of the sample, which has tens of thousands of clones, approximately 88% seen once. Material: unstimulated CD4+ T cells sorted from spleen or lymph node cells, obtained before intestinal transplant. This chain links TRBV5-4 with TRBJ2-6; TRBD1 might be the D (6 bases). The receptor was derived from a human donor who received an intestinal transplant. CDR3 region: CASSPQGAGANVLTF. DNA for the CDR3: TGTGCCAGCAGCCCACAGGGAGCTGGGGCCAACGTCCTGACTTTC.